Each of the 28 T cell receptor beta chains below was sequenced from the same sample in a study of blood T cell repertoires in COVID-19. The data were produced by immunoSEQ multiplex PCR, yet TCRdb's version contains in-frame clones alone and is incomplete. The table records about 190,000 clones, roughly 78% of them present only once. The sequenced material came from peripheral blood. Receptors were obtained from a woman older than 75 with active or convalescent COVID-19.

The chain has TRBV25-1 and TRBJ2-3; 8 nucleotides agree with TRBD2. The ends lost 2 bases at V and 6 bases at J; junction bases unmatched: 7. The germline gives CDR1 MGHDK, CDR2 SYGVNS. The CDR3 consists of 15 residues. The CDR3 DNA follows: TGTGCCAGCAGTGAACTAGCGGGCTCAATTGATACGCAGTATTTT. It is translated as CASSELAGSIDTQYF.

CDR3 in DNA: TGTGCCAGTAGTATAGATCCAACAGGGGGCCTCAATCAGCCCCAGCATTTT. Residues: CASSIDPTGGLNQPQHF. The gene calls are TRBV19 and TRBJ1-5, with 9 nucleotides matching TRBD1. This CDR3 contains 17 residues. The trim removed 0 bases at V and 3 bases at J, leaving 6 bases unmatched. Germline V lookup: CDR1 LNHDA, CDR2 SQIVND (reference sequence).

On this clone itself: This may be a read error: a much more frequent sequence differs by one nucleotide. The same CDR3 arises from other DNA sequences in this sample as well. The rearrangement joins TRBV19 to TRBJ1-5; TRBD1 matches at 8 bases. Trimming took 7 bases from V and 2 from J; bases not matched to a gene: 7. Germline V gene sequence: CDR1 LNHDA, CDR2 SQIVND (reference sequence). The CDR3 totals 15 residues. In DNA, the CDR3 is TGTGCCAGTACTTGGACAGGGAATCGCAATCAGCCCCAGCATTTT. It yields the protein CASTWTGNRNQPQHF.

This sequence joins TRBV27 and TRBJ1-2, with 11 bases matching TRBD1. J gave up 4 bases and V 6 bases, and 10 bases lay outside the gene matches. The CDR3 is 16 amino acids. Germline CDR1 is MNHEY and CDR2 is SMNVEV (reference sequence). Here the CDR3 reads CASRPGTGTGGYGYTF. For the CDR3, the DNA is TGTGCCAGCAGGCCTGGTACCGGGACAGGGGGCTATGGCTACACCTTC.

The chain uses TRBV5-1 and TRBJ1-1; 7 bases match TRBD1. V was clipped by 3 bases and J by 4 bases; unmatched bases: 9. CDR3 size: 15 residues. Germline V gene lookup returns CDR1 SGHRS and CDR2 YFSETQ. The DNA for the CDR3 is TGCGCCAGCAGCTGGGGCAGGGGGGAGACCACTGAAGCTTTCTTT. Amino acid sequence: CASSWGRGETTEAFF.

This clone appeared a single time. CDR3 protein: CASSTGQGVDYGYTF. The CDR3 region has the DNA TGTGCCAGCTCTACAGGACAGGGAGTCGACTATGGCTACACCTTC. V and J are TRBV18 and TRBJ1-2; 8 bases are shared with TRBD1. Germline V gene data show CDR1 as KGHSH and CDR2 as LQKENI. The CDR3 extends over 15 amino acids. The V and J ends lost 6 bases and 3 bases, in that order; junction bases with no gene match: 9.

The chain carries TRBV2 and TRBJ1-6; 7 positions match TRBD1. The J segment lost 10 bases and the V segment lost 2 bases, leaving 14 bases of the junction unmatched. The length of the CDR3 is 17 residues. Germline loops: CDR1 SNHLY, CDR2 FYNNEI. CDR3 region: CASSEPPRGGLGSPLHF. CDR3 DNA: TGTGCCAGCAGTGAACCCCCCCGAGGGGGCCTGGGGTCACCCCTCCACTTT.

The DNA of the CDR3 is TGTGCCAGCAGCCCACAGGGGCAACAGCCCCAGCATTTT. This sequence encodes CASSPQGQQPQHF. V gene TRBV5-5 combines with J gene TRBJ1-5; 7 bases line up with TRBD1. Germline V CDR1 and CDR2: SGHKS, YYEKEE (reference sequence). V lost 4 bases to trimming and J lost 7 bases; unmatched junction nucleotides: 5. CDR3 length equals 13 residues. The variable domain in full, completed from reference TRBV5-5 and TRBJ1-5, reads DAGVTQSPTHLIKTRGQQVTLRCSPISGHKSVSWYQQVLGQGPQFIFQYYEKEERGRGNFPDRFSARQFPNYSSELNVNALLLGDSALYLCASSPQGQQPQHFGDGTRLSIL.

V gene TRBV29-1 combines with J gene TRBJ1-2, with TRBD1 matching 8 bases. This CDR3 region has 14 residues. Unmatched junction bases numbered 10, after V lost 6 bases and J lost 4 bases. CDR1 and CDR2 (germline): SQVTM, ANQGSEA. The CDR3 is CSVDLFGTGYGYTF. DNA of the CDR3: TGCAGCGTCGATCTATTCGGGACAGGCTATGGCTACACCTTC.

The chain combines TRBV5-5 with TRBJ2-5, with TRBD2 identical over 10 bases. There are 17 residues in the CDR3. Germline lookup yields CDR1 SGHKS and CDR2 YYEKEE (reference sequence). The trim removed 1 base at V and 4 bases at J, leaving 10 bases unmatched. In DNA form, the CDR3 reads TGTGCCAGCAGCTTGTATTTTGAGCGGGGGGGCCGAGAGACCCAGTACTTC. Its protein product is CASSLYFERGGRETQYF.

J is TRBJ1-6 and V is TRBV3-1 (or the pseudogene TRBV3-2); TRBD1 might be the D (5 bases). Germline V gives CDR1 LGHDT, CDR2 YNNKEL (reference sequence). There are 15 residues in the CDR3. Trimming took 4 bases from V and 6 from J, leaving 13 bases between them. In DNA, the CDR3 is TGTGCCAGCAGCCTCAGGGAAGGTGGTAATTCACCCCTCCACTTT. It translates to CASSLREGGNSPLHF.

The CDR3 loop is CASSLDYRVHYGYTF. Written as DNA, the CDR3 is TGTGCCAGCAGCTTAGACTACAGGGTTCACTATGGCTACACCTTC. The J gene is TRBJ1-2, the V gene TRBV7-2; D perhaps matches TRBD1 (6 bases). V lost 1 base and J lost 3, with 12 bases in between. The CDR3 loop spans 15 amino acids. CDR1 is SGHTA, CDR2 FQGNSA, per germline.

The rearrangement uses TRBV6-1 and TRBJ2-3; TRBD2 is a possible D gene (6 bases). Trimming cost V 2 bases and J 5 bases, with 11 bases left between them. From germline, CDR1 is MNHNS and CDR2 SASEGT. This CDR3 is 14 amino acids long. DNA of the CDR3: TGTGCCAGCAGTGAAACGGGGGTCGAAGATACGCAGTATTTT. Amino acids: CASSETGVEDTQYF.

A few counts support this clone. The genes are TRBV27 and TRBJ2-1; D not certain. This CDR3 has 13 residues. Germline V gives CDR1 MNHEY, CDR2 SMNVEV (reference sequence). V gave up 8 bases and J gave up 0 bases, with 8 bases separating them. The CDR3 reads CASGRSSYNEQFF. Written as DNA, the CDR3 is TGTGCCAGCGGCCGAAGCTCCTACAATGAGCAGTTCTTC.

This clone came up once. The chain links TRBV6-6 to TRBJ1-1; 8 bases are a match to TRBD1. With V trimmed by 2 bases and J by 8 bases, 7 bases remained unmatched. The CDR3 totals 14 residues. Germline V gene sequence: CDR1 MNHNY, CDR2 SVGAGI (reference sequence). CDR3 in amino acids: CASSYLMTGAEAFF. The CDR3 DNA is TGTGCCAGCAGTTACCTCATGACAGGGGCGGAAGCTTTCTTT.

This rearrangement joins TRBV28 to TRBJ1-2; 12 nucleotides line up with TRBD1. CDR1 is MDHEN, CDR2 SYDVKM, per germline. V trimming: 5 bases; J trimming: 8 bases; junction bases outside the gene matches: 12. This CDR3 is built from 16 residues. The CDR3 spells CASSAPGTGGAGGYTF. The CDR3 DNA reads as TGTGCCAGCAGTGCCCCCGGGACAGGGGGCGCGGGAGGCTACACCTTC.

The chain links TRBV2 to TRBJ2-2; D gene uncertain. CDR3 length: 12 residues. Germline lookup yields CDR1 SNHLY and CDR2 FYNNEI. V shed 6 bases and J shed 6 bases, with 8 bases lying between them. CDR3 sequence reads: CASSYSAGELFF. CDR3 DNA: TGTGCCAGCAGCTATTCCGCCGGGGAGCTGTTTTTT.

The rearrangement joins TRBV3-1 (or the pseudogene TRBV3-2) to TRBJ2-3; 8 nucleotides align to TRBD2. This CDR3 region has 17 residues. Germline trimming cut 0 bases from V and 2 bases from J; bases unmatched to any gene: 7. CDR1 and CDR2 (germline): LGHDT, YNNKEL (reference sequence). This chain's CDR3 is CASSQDPLSGVTDTQYF. CDR3 sequence (DNA): TGTGCCAGCAGCCAAGATCCTCTTAGCGGGGTCACAGATACGCAGTATTTT.

This chain links TRBV5-1 with TRBJ2-5; possibly TRBD1 for D (5 bases). The CDR3 contains 14 residues. Trimming left V 2 bases short and J 5 bases short, with 13 bases between. Looked up from germline, CDR1 is SGHRS and CDR2 is YFSETQ. The CDR3 region has the DNA TGCGCCAGCAGCTTTGGCAGGGAATTTGAGACCCAGTACTTC. It specifies CASSFGREFETQYF.

This clone came up a few times. The rearrangement joins TRBV28 to TRBJ2-3, with D possibly matching TRBD2 (6 bases). V dropped 8 bases and J dropped 0 bases, with 12 bases sitting between them. Germline values: CDR1 MDHEN, CDR2 SYDVKM. CDR3 length equals 14 residues. The CDR3 here is CASLRGMSTDTQYF. The CDR3 nucleotides read TGTGCCAGCCTTCGCGGGATGAGCACAGATACGCAGTATTTT.

The V and J genes are TRBV7-8 and TRBJ2-1, with D possibly matching TRBD2 (5 bases). V was clipped by 5 bases and J by 9 bases, with 14 bases between them. This CDR3 spans 13 amino acids. Germline loops: CDR1 SGHVS, CDR2 FQNEAQ. The CDR3 coding sequence is TGTGCCAGCAGCCTAACCCGGGAAGGTGAGCAGTTCTTC. Protein sequence: CASSLTREGEQFF.

This chain uses TRBV7-2 with TRBJ2-5; 8 positions match TRBD1. This CDR3 has 13 residues. The V and J ends lost 6 bases and 5 bases, in that order; junction bases with no gene match: 5. The V gene's germline CDR1 is SGHTA and CDR2 FQGNSA. CDR3 nucleotide sequence: TGTGCCAGCAGTTATCAGGGGGCGGAGACCCAGTACTTC. This codes for CASSYQGAETQYF.

The chain is built from TRBV9 and TRBJ1-2, with 10 bases identical to TRBD1. J was trimmed by 7 bases and V by 4 bases; bases with no gene match: 10. Germline CDR1 is SGDLS and CDR2 is YYNGEE. The CDR3 extends over 15 amino acids. CDR3 nucleotide sequence: TGTGCCAGCAGCCCCTTAGACAGGGGGCCTTCTGGCTACACCTTC. The encoded protein is CASSPLDRGPSGYTF. The full variable domain, rest sourced from reference TRBV9 and TRBJ1-2, is DSGVTQTPKHLITATGQRVTLRCSPRSGDLSVYWYQQSLDQGLQFLIQYYNGEERAKGNILERFSAQQFPDLHSELNLSSLELGDSALYFCASSPLDRGPSGYTFGSGTRLTVV.

V gene TRBV7-2 combines with J gene TRBJ2-1; 14 bases match TRBD2. This CDR3 is built from 15 residues. V was clipped by 5 bases and J by 10 bases; unmatched bases: 7. Germline loops: CDR1 SGHTA, CDR2 FQGNSA. The CDR3 nucleotides read TGTGCCAGCAGCCAGACTAGCGGGGGGGCCCGGGAGCAGTTCTTC. Its protein product is CASSQTSGGAREQFF.

This chain joins TRBV28 and TRBJ1-2; D gene unclear. The length of the CDR3 is 14 residues. Germline V gene sequence: CDR1 MDHEN, CDR2 SYDVKM. With 2 bases removed from V and 3 bases from J, the gap between germline ends came to 10 bases. The CDR3: CASSLGGPYYGYTF. The CDR3 DNA sequence: TGTGCCAGCAGTTTAGGAGGGCCCTACTATGGCTACACCTTC.

J is TRBJ2-1 and V is TRBV9; D is possibly TRBD2 (5 bases). CDR1 SGDLS and CDR2 YYNGEE come from the germline V gene. V shed 0 bases and J shed 2 bases, with 12 bases lying between them. The CDR3 length is 16 residues. The CDR3 here is CASSVEVGNTYNEQFF. The CDR3 DNA reads as TGTGCCAGCAGCGTAGAGGTCGGGAACACCTACAATGAGCAGTTCTTC. The full variable domain, with the rest looked up from reference TRBV9 and TRBJ2-1, is DSGVTQTPKHLITATGQRVTLRCSPRSGDLSVYWYQQSLDQGLQFLIQYYNGEERAKGNILERFSAQQFPDLHSELNLSSLELGDSALYFCASSVEVGNTYNEQFFGPGTRLTVL.

This chain connects TRBV9 to TRBJ2-2, with TRBD2 as a possible D gene (5 bases). V was shortened by 0 bases and J by 1 base, with 10 bases between the two germline ends. This CDR3 spans 16 amino acids. Germline-derived CDR1 and CDR2 are SGDLS and YYNGEE. In DNA, the CDR3 is TGTGCCAGCAGCGTAGGGTCACGGGGGAACACCGGGGAGCTGTTTTTT. This encodes CASSVGSRGNTGELFF.

The chain has TRBV7-9 and TRBJ2-5; TRBD1 aligns across 10 bases. The length of the CDR3 is 15 residues. Germline-derived CDR1 and CDR2 are SEHNR and FQNEAQ (reference sequence). J gave up 5 bases and V 3 bases, and 6 bases lay outside the gene matches. DNA of the CDR3: TGTGCCAGCAGCTTGGGACAGGGGCCGTTGGAGACCCAGTACTTC. Encoded protein: CASSLGQGPLETQYF.